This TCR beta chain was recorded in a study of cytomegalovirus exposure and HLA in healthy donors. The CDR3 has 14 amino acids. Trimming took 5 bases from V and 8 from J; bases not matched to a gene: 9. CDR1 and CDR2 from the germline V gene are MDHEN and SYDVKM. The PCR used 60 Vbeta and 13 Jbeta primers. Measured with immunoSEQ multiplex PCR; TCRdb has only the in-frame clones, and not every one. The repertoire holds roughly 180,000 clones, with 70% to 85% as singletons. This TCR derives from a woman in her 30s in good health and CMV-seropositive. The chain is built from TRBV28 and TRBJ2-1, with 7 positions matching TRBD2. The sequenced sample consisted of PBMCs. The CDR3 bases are TGTGCCAGCAGTGGCACGGGAGGAATCGATGAGCAGTTCTTC. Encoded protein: CASSGTGGIDEQFF. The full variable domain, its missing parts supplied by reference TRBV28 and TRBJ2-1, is DVKVTQSSRYLVKRTGEKVFLECVQDMDHENMFWYRQDPGLGLRLIYFSYDVKMKEKGDIPEGYSVSREKKERFSLILESASTNQTSMYLCASSGTGGIDEQFFGPGTRLTVL.